Shown below are 3 T cell receptor beta chains from a single sample sequenced in a study of cytomegalovirus exposure and HLA in healthy donors. In the PCR, 60 Vbeta and 13 Jbeta primers were used. Assay used: immunoSEQ multiplex PCR; TCRdb lists only in-frame clones, some missing. Altogether 140,000 to 150,000 clones are present, roughly 70% being singletons, with the ten largest covering over 6.5%. Sequenced input: PBMCs. These receptors originate from a man aged 25-45 years in good health and CMV-seronegative.

V and J are TRBV19 and TRBJ1-1; 9 bases align to TRBD1. The CDR3 totals 17 residues. CDR1 is LNHDA, CDR2 SQIVND, per germline (reference sequence). The V segment lost 3 bases and the J segment 4 bases; nucleotides outside the gene matches: 12. This chain's CDR3 is CASSMGVQGAWGTEAFF. DNA for the CDR3: TGTGCCAGTAGTATGGGGGTACAGGGGGCATGGGGCACTGAAGCTTTCTTT. Variable domain in full (rest from reference TRBV19 and TRBJ1-1): DGGITQSPKYLFRKEGQNVTLSCEQNLNHDAMYWYRQDPGQGLRLIYYSQIVNDFQKGDIAEGYSVSREKKESFPLTVTSAQKNPTAFYLCASSMGVQGAWGTEAFFGQGTRLTVV.

This clone was seen a few times. Here the CDR3 DNA reads TGTGCCAGCGGGGACAGCCAAGCTAACTACGAGCAGTACTTC. Encoded protein: CASGDSQANYEQYF. V is TRBV2 and J is TRBJ2-7; 7 bases are shared with TRBD1. The CDR3 sequence is 14 residues long. V lost 8 bases to trimming and J lost 3 bases; unmatched junction nucleotides: 10. Germline CDR1 is SNHLY and CDR2 is FYNNEI.

Regarding this clone: Mismatch with germline at one junction end may stem from a read error. J is TRBJ2-4 and V is TRBV6-1, with a weak D call TRBD1 (7 bases). CDR3 length equals 17 residues. Germline V gene lookup returns CDR1 MNHNS and CDR2 SASEGT. The CDR3 loop is CASSEGRDSLAKNSQYF. The CDR3 region has the DNA TGTGCCAGCAGTGAAGGGAGGGACAGTTTAGCCAAAAACAGTCAGTACTTC.